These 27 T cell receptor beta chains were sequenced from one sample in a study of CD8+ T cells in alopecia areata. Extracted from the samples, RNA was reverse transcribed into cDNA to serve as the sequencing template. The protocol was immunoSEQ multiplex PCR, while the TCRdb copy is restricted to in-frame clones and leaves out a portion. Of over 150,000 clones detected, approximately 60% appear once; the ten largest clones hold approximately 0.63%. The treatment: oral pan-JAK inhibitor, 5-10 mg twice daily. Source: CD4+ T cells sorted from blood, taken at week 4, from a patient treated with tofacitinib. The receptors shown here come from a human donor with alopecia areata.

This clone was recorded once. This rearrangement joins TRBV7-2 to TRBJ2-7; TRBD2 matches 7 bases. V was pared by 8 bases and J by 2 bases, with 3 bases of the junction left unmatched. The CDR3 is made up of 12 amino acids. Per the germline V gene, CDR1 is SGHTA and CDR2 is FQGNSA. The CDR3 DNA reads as TGTGCCAGCGGCCTAGCGGCCTACGAGCAGTACTTC. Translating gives CASGLAAYEQYF.

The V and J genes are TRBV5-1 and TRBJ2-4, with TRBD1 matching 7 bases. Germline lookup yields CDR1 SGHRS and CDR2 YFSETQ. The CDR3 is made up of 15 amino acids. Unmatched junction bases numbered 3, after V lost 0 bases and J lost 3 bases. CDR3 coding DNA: TGCGCCAGCAGCTTGGGACAGGGTGACAAAAACATTCAGTACTTC. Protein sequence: CASSLGQGDKNIQYF.

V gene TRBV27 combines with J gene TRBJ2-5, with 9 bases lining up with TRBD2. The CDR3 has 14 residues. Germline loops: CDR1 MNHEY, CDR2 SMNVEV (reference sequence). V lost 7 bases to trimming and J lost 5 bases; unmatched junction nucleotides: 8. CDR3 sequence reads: CASKGQSGRETQYF. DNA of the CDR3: TGTGCCAGCAAAGGCCAGAGCGGGAGGGAGACCCAGTACTTC.

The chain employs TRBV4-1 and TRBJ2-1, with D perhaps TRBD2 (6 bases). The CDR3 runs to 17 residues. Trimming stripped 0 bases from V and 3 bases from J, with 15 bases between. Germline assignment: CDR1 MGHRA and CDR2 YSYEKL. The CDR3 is CASSQDGGTGNYNEQFF. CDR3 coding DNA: TGCGCCAGCAGCCAAGATGGCGGGACGGGGAACTACAATGAGCAGTTCTTC.

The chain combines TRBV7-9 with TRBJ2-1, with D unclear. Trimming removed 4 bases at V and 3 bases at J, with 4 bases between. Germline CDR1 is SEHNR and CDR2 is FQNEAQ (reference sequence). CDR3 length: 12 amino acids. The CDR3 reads CASSWDYNEQFF. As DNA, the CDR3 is TGTGCCAGCAGCTGGGACTACAATGAGCAGTTCTTC.

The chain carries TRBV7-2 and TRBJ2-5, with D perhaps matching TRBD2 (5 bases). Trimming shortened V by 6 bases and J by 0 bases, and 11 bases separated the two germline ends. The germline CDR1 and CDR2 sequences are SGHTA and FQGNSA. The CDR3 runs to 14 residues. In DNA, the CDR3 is TGTGCCAGCAGTCGGACTCTGTACCAAGAGACCCAGTACTTC. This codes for CASSRTLYQETQYF.

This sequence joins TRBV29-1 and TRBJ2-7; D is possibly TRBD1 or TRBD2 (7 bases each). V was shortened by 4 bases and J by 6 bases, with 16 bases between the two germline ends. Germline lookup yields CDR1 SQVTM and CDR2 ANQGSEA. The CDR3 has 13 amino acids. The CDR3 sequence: CSVAREAGGEQYF. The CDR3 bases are TGCAGCGTTGCCCGGGAGGCAGGGGGCGAGCAGTACTTC.

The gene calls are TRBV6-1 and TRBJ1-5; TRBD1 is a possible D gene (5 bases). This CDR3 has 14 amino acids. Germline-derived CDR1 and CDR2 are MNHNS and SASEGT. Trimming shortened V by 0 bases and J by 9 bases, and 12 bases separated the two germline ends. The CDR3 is CASSEATTDRPQHF. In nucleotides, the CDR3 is TGTGCCAGCAGTGAAGCTACGACAGATCGGCCCCAGCATTTT.

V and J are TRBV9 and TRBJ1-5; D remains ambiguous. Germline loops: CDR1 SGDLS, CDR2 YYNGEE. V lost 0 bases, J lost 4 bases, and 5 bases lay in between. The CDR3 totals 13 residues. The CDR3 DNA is TGTGCCAGCAGCGTAGACGTTAATCAGCCCCAGCATTTT. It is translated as CASSVDVNQPQHF.

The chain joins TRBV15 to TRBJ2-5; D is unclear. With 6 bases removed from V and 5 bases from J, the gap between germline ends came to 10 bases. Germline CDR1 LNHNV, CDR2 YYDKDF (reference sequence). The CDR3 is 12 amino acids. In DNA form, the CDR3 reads TGTGCCACCAGTAGAACGCAGGAGACCCAGTACTTC. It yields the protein CATSRTQETQYF.

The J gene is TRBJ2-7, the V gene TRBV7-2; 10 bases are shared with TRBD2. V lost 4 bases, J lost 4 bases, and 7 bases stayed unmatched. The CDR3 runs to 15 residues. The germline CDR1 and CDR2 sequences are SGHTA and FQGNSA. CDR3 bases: TGTGCCAGCAGCTCGAACCTGGGACTAGCGTACGAGCAGTACTTC. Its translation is CASSSNLGLAYEQYF.

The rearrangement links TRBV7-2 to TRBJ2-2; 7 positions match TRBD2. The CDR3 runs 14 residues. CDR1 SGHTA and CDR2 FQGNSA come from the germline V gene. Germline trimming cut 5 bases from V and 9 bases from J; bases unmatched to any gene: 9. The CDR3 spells CASSPTSDHRELFF. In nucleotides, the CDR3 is TGTGCCAGCAGCCCTACTAGCGACCACCGGGAGCTGTTTTTT.

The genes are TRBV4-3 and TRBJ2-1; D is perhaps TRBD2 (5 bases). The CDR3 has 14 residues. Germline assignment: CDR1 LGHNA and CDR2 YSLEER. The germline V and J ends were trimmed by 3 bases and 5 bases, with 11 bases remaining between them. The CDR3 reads CASSQEGLNNEQFF. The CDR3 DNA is TGCGCCAGCAGCCAGGAAGGACTCAACAATGAGCAGTTCTTC.

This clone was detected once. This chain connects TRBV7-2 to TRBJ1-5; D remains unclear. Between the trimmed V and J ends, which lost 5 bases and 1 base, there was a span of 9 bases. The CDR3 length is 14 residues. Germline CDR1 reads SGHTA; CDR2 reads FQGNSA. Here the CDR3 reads CASSNGVSNQPQHF. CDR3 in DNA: TGTGCCAGCAGCAACGGCGTGAGCAATCAGCCCCAGCATTTT.

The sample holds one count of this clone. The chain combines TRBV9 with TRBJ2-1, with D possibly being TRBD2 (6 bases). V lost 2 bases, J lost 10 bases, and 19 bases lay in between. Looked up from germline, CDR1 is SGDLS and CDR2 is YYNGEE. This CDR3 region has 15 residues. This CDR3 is CASSVRLAIPGEQFF. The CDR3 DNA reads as TGTGCCAGCAGCGTGCGTCTAGCGATCCCGGGAGAGCAGTTCTTC.

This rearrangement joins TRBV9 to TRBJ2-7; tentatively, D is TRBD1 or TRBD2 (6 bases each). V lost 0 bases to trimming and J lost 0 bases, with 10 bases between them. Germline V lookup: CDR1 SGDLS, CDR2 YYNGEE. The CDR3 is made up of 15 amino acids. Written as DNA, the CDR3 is TGTGCCAGCAGCGTAGAACAGGGACTCTCCTACGAGCAGTACTTC. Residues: CASSVEQGLSYEQYF. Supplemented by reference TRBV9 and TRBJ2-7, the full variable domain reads DSGVTQTPKHLITATGQRVTLRCSPRSGDLSVYWYQQSLDQGLQFLIQYYNGEERAKGNILERFSAQQFPDLHSELNLSSLELGDSALYFCASSVEQGLSYEQYFGPGTRLTVT.

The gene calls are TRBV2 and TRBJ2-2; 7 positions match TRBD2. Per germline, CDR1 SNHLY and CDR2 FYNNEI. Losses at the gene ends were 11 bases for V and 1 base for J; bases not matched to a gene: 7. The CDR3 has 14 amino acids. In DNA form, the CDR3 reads TGTGCCGGCGGGGGAGGCAGGAACACCGGGGAGCTGTTTTTT. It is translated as CAGGGGRNTGELFF.

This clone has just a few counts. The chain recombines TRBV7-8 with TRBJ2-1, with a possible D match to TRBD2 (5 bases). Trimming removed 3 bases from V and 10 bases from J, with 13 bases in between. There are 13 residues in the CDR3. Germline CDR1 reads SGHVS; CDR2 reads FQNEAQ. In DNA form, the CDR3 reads TGTGCCAGCAGCTTGGACCAGACGGGAGAGCAGTTCTTC. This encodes CASSLDQTGEQFF.

Here the CDR3 reads CASSSRLASGTDTQYF. The CDR3 region has the DNA TGTGCCAGCAGCTCGAGACTAGCGAGTGGCACAGATACGCAGTATTTT. V is TRBV11-2 and J is TRBJ2-3; 8 bases align to TRBD2. The trim removed 4 bases at V and 1 base at J, leaving 7 bases unmatched. From germline, CDR1 is SGHAT and CDR2 FQNNGV. This CDR3 region has 16 residues.

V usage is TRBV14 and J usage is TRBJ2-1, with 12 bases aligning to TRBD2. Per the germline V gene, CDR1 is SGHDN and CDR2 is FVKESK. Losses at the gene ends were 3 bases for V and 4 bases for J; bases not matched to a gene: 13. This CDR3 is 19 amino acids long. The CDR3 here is CASSHPTPTGTSGYNEQFF. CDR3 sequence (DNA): TGTGCCAGCAGCCATCCTACACCCACCGGGACTAGCGGGTACAATGAGCAGTTCTTC.

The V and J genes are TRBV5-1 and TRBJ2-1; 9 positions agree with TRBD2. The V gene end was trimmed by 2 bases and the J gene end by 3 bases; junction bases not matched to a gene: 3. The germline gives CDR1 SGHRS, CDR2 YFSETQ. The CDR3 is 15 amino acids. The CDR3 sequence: CASSFSGSNYNEQFF. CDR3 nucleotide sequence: TGCGCCAGCAGCTTTAGCGGGAGTAACTACAATGAGCAGTTCTTC. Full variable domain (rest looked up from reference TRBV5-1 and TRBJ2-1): KAGVTQTPRYLIKTRGQQVTLSCSPISGHRSVSWYQQTPGQGLQFLFEYFSETQRNKGNFPGRFSGRQFSNSRSEMNVSTLELGDSALYLCASSFSGSNYNEQFFGPGTRLTVL.

For the CDR3, the DNA is TGTGCCAGCAGTTTAATAGGGGGGACCCAGTACTTC. Residues: CASSLIGGTQYF. The chain combines TRBV25-1 with TRBJ2-5; D might be TRBD1 (6 bases). The CDR3 totals 12 residues. Between the trimmed V and J ends, which lost 5 bases and 7 bases, there was a span of 11 bases. Germline V gene data show CDR1 as MGHDK and CDR2 as SYGVNS.

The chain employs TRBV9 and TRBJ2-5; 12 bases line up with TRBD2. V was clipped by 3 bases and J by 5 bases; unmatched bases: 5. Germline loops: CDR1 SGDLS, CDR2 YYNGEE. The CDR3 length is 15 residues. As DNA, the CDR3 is TGTGCCAGCAGCGAGGGGACTAGCGGGTGGGAGACCCAGTACTTC. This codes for CASSEGTSGWETQYF.

Here the CDR3 reads CASSTYQPQHF. The DNA of the CDR3 is TGTGCCAGCAGTACGTACCAGCCCCAGCATTTT. The V gene is TRBV28, the J gene TRBJ1-5, with D unresolved. This CDR3 comprises 11 residues. Germline assignment: CDR1 MDHEN and CDR2 SYDVKM. V shed 5 bases and J shed 7 bases, with 6 bases lying between them. Combining the CDR3 with reference TRBV28 and TRBJ1-5 gives the whole variable domain DVKVTQSSRYLVKRTGEKVFLECVQDMDHENMFWYRQDPGLGLRLIYFSYDVKMKEKGDIPEGYSVSREKKERFSLILESASTNQTSMYLCASSTYQPQHFGDGTRLSIL.

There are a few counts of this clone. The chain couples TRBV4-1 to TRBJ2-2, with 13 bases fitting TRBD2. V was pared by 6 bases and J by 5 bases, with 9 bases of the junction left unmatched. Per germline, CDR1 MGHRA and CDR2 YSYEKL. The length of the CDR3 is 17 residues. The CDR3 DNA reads TGCGCCAGCAGAACAACCGGGACTAGCGGGACGACCGGGGAGCTGTTTTTT. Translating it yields CASRTTGTSGTTGELFF.

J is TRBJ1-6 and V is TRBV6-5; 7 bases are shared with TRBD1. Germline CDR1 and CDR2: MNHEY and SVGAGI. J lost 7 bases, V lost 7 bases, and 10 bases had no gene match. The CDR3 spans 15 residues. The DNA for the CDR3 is TGTGCCAGCAACCCAGGGGGATTGAGGAATTCACCCCTCCACTTT. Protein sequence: CASNPGGLRNSPLHF.

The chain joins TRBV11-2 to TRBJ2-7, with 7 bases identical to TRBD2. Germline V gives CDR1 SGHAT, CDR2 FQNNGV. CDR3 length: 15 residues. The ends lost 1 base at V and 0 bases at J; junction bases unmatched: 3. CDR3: CASSLVRTSSYEQYF. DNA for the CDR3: TGTGCCAGCAGCTTAGTCCGGACTAGCTCCTACGAGCAGTACTTC.